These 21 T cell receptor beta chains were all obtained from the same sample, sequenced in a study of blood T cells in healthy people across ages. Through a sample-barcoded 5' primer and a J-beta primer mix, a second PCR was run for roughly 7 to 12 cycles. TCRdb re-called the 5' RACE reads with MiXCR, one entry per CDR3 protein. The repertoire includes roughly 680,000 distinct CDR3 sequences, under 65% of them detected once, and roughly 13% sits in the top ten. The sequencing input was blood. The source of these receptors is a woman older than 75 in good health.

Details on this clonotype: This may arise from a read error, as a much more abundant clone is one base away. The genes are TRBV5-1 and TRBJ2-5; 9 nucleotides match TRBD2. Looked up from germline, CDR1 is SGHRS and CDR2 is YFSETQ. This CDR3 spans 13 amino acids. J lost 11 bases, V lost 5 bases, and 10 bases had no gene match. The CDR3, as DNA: TGCGCCAGCAGGGGGACTAGCCAGAATGAGCAGTACTTC. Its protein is CASRGTSQNEQYF.

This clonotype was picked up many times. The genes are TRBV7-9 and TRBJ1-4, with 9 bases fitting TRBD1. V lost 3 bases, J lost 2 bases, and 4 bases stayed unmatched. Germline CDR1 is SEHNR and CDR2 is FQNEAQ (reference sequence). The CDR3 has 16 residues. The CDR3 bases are TGTGCCAGCAGCTTTACAGGGGGCTTCACTAATGAAAAACTGTTTTTT. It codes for CASSFTGGFTNEKLFF.

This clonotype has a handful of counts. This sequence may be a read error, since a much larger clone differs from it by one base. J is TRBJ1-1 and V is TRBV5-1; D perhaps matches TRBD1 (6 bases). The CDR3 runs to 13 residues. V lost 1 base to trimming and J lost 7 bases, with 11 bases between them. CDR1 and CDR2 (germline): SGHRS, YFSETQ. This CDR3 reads CASSLSGGIEAFF. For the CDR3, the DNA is TGCGCCAGCAGCTTGTCGGGGGGCATTGAAGCTTTCTTT.

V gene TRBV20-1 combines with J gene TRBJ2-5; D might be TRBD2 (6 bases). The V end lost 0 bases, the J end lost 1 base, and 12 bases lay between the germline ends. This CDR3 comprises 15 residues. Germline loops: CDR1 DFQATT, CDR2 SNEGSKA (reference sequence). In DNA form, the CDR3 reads TGCAGTGCTAGAGACCTATTAGCGGTCCAAGAGACCCAGTACTTC. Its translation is CSARDLLAVQETQYF.

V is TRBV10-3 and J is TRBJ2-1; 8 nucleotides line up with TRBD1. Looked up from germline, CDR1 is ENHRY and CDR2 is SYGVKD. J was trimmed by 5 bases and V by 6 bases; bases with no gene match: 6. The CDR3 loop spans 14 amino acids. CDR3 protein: CAIRTTGDHNEQFF. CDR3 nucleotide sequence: TGTGCCATCAGAACGACAGGGGACCACAATGAGCAGTTCTTC.

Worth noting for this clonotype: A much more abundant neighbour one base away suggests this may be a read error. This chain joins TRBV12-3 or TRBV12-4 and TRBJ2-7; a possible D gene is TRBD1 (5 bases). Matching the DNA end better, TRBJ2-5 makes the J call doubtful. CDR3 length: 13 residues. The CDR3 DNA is TGTGCCAGCAGTTGTAGGGGCGAAGAGACCCAGTACTTC. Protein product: CASSCRGEETQYF.

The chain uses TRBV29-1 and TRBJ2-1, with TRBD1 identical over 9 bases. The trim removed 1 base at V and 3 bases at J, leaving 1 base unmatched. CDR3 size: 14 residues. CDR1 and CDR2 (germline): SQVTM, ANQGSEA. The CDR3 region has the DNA TGCAGCGTTGAAGGACAGGGGGGCTACAATGAGCAGTTCTTC. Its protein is CSVEGQGGYNEQFF.

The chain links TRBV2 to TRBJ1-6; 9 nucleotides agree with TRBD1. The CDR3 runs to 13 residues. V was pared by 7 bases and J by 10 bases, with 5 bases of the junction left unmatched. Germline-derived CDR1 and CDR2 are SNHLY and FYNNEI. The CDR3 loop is CASTGQGGSPLHF. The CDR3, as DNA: TGTGCCAGCACGGGACAGGGTGGCTCACCCCTCCACTTT.

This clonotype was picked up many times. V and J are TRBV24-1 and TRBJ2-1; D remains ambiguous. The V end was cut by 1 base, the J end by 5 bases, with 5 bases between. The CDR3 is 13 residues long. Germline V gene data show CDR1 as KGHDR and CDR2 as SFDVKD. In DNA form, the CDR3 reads TGTGCCACCAGTGATTTCAGAAACAATGAGCAGTTCTTC. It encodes CATSDFRNNEQFF.

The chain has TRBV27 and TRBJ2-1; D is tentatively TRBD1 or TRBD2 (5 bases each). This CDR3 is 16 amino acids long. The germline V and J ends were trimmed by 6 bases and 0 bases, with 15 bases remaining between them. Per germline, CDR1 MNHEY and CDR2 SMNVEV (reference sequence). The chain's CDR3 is CASSRDLASSYNEQFF. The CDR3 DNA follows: TGTGCCAGCAGCAGGGACCTTGCCAGCTCCTACAATGAGCAGTTCTTC.

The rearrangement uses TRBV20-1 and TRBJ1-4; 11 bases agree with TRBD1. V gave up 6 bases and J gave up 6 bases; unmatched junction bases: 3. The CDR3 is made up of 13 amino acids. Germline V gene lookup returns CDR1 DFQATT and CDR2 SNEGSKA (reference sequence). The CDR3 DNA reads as TGCAGTGCGGCGGGACAGGGGGATGAAAAACTGTTTTTT. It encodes CSAAGQGDEKLFF.

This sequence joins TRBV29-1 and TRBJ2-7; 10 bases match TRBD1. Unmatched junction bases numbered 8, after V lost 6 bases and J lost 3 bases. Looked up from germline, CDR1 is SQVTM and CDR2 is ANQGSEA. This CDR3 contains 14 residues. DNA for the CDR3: TGCAGCGTGAAAGCTGGGACAGGGGTCTACGAGCAGTACTTC. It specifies CSVKAGTGVYEQYF.

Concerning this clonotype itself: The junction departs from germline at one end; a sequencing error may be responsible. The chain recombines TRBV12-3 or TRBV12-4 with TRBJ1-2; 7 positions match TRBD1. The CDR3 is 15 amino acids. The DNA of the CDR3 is TGTGCCGGCAGTTTGGGGACAGACACCAACTATGGCTACACCTTC. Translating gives CAGSLGTDTNYGYTF.

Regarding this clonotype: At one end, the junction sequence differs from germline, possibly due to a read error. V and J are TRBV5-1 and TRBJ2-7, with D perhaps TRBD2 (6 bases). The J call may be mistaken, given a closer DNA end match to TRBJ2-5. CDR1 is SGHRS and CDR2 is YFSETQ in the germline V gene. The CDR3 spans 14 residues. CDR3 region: CASSYRLEQGTQYF. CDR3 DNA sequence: TGCGCCAGCAGCTATAGACTAGAACAAGGGACCCAGTACTTC.

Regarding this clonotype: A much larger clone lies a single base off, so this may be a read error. Here the CDR3 DNA reads TGTGCCGGCACTTATAGATCTAACATTCAGTACTTC. It translates to CAGTYRSNIQYF. The V call is TRBV2, the J call TRBJ2-4; D unclear. The CDR3 length is 12 residues. CDR1 is SNHLY, CDR2 FYNNEI, per germline. V lost 11 bases to trimming and J lost 7 bases, with 15 bases between them. Combining the CDR3 with reference TRBV2 and TRBJ2-4 gives the whole variable domain EPEVTQTPSHQVTQMGQEVILRCVPISNHLYFYWYRQILGQKVEFLVSFYNNEISEKSEIFDDQFSVERPDGSNFTLKIRSTKLEDSAMYFCAGTYRSNIQYFGAGTRLSVL.

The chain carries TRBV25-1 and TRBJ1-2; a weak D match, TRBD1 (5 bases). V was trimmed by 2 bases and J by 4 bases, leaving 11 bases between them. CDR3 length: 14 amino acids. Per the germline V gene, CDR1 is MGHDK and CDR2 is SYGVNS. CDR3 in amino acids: CASSEQGYFYGYTF. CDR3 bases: TGTGCCAGCAGTGAACAGGGATACTTCTATGGCTACACCTTC.

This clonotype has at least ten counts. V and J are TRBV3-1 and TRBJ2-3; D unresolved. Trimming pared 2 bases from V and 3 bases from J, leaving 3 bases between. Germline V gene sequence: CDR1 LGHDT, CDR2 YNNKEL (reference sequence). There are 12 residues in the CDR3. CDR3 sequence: CASSQQTDTQYF. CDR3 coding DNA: TGTGCCAGCAGCCAACAAACAGATACGCAGTATTTT.

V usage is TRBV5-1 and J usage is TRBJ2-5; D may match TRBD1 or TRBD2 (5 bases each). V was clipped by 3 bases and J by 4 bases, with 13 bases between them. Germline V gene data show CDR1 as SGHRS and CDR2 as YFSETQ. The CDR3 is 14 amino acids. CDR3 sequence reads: CASSWDRHRETQYF. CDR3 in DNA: TGCGCCAGCAGCTGGGACCGCCACCGAGAGACCCAGTACTTC. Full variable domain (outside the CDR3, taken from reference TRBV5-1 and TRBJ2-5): KAGVTQTPRYLIKTRGQQVTLSCSPISGHRSVSWYQQTPGQGLQFLFEYFSETQRNKGNFPGRFSGRQFSNSRSEMNVSTLELGDSALYLCASSWDRHRETQYFGPGTRLLVL.

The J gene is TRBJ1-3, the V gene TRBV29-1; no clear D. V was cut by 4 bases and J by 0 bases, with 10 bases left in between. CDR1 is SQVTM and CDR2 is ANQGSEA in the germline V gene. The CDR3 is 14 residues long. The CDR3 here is CSVGLSYSGNTIYF. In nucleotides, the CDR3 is TGCAGCGTTGGACTCTCGTACTCTGGAAACACCATATATTTT.

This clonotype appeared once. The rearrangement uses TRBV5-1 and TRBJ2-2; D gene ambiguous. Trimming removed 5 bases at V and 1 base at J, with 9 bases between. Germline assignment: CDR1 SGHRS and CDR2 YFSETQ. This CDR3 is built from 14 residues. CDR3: CASSSEGNTGELFF. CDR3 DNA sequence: TGCGCCAGCAGTAGTGAAGGGAACACCGGGGAGCTGTTTTTT.

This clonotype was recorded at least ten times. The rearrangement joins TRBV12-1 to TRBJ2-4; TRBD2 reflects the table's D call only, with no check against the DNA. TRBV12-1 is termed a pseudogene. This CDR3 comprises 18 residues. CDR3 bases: TGTGCCAGCAGCTCCCCGGGACTAGCACTACTAGCCAAAAACATTCAGTACTTC. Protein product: CASSSPGLALLAKNIQYF.